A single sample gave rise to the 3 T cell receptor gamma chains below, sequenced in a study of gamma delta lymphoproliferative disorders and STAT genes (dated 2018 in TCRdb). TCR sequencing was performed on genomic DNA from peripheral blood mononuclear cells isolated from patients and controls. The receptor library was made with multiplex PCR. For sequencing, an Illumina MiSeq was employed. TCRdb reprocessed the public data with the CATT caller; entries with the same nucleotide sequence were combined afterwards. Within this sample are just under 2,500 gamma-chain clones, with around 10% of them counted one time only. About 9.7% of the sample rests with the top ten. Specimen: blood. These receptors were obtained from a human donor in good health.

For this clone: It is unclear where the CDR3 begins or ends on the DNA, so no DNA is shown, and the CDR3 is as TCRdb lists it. The CDR3 loop is CATSPGGNSLAVEQHF. No J gene was called, and the V gene is TRGV5. The CDR3 comprises 16 residues, both ends counted. Germline assignment: CDR1 VINAFY and CDR2 YDVSNSKD.

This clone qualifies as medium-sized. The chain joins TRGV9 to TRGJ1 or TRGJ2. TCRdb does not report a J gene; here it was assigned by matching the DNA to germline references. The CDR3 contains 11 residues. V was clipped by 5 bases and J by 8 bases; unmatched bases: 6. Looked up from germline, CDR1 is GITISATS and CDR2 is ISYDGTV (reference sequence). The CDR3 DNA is TGTGCCTTGTGGGGAAGCCATAAGAAACTCTTT. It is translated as CALWGSHKKLF.

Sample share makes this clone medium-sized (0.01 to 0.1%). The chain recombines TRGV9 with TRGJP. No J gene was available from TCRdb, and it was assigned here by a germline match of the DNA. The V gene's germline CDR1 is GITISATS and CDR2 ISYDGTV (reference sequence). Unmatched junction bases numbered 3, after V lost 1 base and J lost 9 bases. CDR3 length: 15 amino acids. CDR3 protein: CALWEVVLGKKIKVF. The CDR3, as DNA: TGTGCCTTGTGGGAGGTTGTGTTGGGCAAAAAAATCAAGGTATTT.